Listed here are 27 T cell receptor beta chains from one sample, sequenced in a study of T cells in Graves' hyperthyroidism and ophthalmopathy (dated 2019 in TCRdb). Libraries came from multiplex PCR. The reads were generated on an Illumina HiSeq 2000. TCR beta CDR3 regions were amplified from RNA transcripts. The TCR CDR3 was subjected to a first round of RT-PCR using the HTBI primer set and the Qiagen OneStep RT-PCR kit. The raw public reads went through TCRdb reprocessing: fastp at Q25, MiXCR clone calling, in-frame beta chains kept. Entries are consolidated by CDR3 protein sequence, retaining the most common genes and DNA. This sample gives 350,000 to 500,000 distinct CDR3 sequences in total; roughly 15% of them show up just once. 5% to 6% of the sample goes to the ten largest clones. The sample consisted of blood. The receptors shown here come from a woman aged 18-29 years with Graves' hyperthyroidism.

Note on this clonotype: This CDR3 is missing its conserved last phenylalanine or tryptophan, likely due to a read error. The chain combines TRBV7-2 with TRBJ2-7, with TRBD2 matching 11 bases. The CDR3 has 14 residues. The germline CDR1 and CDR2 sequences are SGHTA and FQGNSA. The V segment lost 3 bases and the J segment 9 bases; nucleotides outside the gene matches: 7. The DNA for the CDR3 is TGTGCCAGCAGCTTTAGCGGGAGGGCTTTAGGGCAGTACCTC. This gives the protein CASSFSGRALGQYL.

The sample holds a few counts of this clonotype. DNA for the CDR3: TGTGCCAGCAGCGTTACCCCCGGGGGGGTCGGTAGCAACACTGAAGCTTTCTTT. It specifies CASSVTPGGVGSNTEAFF. This chain links TRBV9 with TRBJ1-1; TRBD1 is a possible D gene (5 bases). There are 18 residues in the CDR3. Deletions cut 2 bases from V and 2 bases from J, with 22 bases between. The V gene's germline CDR1 is SGDLS and CDR2 YYNGEE.

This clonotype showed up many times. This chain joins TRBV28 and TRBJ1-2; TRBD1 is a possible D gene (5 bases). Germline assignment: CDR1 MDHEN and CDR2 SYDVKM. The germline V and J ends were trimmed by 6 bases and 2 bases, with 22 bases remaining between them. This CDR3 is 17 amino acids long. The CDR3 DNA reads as TGTGCCAGCAGGAAAACCTCGGACCCACAGGCGAACTATGGCTACACCTTC. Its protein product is CASRKTSDPQANYGYTF.

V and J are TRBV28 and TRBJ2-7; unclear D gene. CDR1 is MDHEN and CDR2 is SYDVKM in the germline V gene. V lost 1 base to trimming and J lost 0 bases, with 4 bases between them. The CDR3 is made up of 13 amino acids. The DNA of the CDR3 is TGTGCCAGCAGTTTATTGAGCTCCTACGAGCAGTACTTC. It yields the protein CASSLLSSYEQYF.

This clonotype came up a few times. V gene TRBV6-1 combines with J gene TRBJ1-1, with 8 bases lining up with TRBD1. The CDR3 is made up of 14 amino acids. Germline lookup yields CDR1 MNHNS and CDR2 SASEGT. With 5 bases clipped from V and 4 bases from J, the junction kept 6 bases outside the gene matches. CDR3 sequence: CASSFNTGGTEAFF. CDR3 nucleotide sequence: TGTGCCAGCAGTTTCAATACAGGGGGCACTGAAGCTTTCTTT.

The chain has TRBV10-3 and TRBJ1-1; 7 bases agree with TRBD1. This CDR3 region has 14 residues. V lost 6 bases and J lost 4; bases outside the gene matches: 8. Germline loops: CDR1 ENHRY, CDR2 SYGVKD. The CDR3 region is CAIRFNRGGTEAFF. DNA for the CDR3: TGTGCCATCAGATTTAACAGGGGAGGCACTGAAGCTTTCTTT.

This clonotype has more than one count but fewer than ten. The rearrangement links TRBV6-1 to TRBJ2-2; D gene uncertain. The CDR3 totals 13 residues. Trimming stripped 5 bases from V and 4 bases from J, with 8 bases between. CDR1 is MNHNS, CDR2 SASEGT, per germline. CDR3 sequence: CASSQLSTGELFF. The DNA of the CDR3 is TGTGCCAGCAGTCAACTCTCCACCGGGGAGCTGTTTTTT.

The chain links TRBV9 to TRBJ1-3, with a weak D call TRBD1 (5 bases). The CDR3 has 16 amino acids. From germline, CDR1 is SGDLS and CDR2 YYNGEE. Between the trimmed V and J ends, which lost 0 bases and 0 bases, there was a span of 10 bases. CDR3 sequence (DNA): TGTGCCAGCAGCGTAGACGGGGCCGGCTCTGGAAACACCATATATTTT. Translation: CASSVDGAGSGNTIYF.

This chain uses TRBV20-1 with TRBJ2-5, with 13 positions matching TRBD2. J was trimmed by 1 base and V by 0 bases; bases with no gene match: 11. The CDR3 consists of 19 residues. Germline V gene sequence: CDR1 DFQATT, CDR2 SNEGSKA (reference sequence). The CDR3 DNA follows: TGCAGTGCTAGAGATCCCTATACTAGCGGGAGGGGCCCCCAAGAGACCCAGTACTTC. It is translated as CSARDPYTSGRGPQETQYF.

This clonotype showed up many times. The CDR3 here is CASSHSLQGNGYTF. The CDR3 coding sequence is TGTGCCAGCAGCCATTCCCTACAGGGTAACGGCTACACCTTC. This chain uses TRBV3-1 with TRBJ1-2, with D possibly being TRBD1 (6 bases). Germline-derived CDR1 and CDR2 are LGHDT and YNNKEL (reference sequence). V lost 3 bases and J lost 8, with 16 bases in between. CDR3 length equals 14 residues.

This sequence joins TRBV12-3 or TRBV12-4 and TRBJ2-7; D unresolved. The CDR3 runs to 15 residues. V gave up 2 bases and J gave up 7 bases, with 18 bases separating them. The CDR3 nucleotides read TGTGCCAGCAGTTTACCCCTAGTGGCCCCGGAGGAGCAGTACTTC. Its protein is CASSLPLVAPEEQYF.

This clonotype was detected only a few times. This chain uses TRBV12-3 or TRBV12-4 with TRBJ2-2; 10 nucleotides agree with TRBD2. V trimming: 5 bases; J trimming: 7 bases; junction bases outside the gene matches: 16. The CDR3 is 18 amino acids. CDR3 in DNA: TGTGCCAGCAGTGCGGGATTAGGGACTAGCGTCGAGGGCGGGGAGCTGTTTTTT. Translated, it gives CASSAGLGTSVEGGELFF.

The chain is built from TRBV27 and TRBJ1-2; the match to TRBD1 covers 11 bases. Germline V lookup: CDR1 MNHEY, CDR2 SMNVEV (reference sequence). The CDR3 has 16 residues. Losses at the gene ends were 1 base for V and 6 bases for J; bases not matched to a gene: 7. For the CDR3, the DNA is TGTGCCAGCAGTTTATACGGGACAGGGGGATGGGATGGCTACACCTTC. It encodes CASSLYGTGGWDGYTF.

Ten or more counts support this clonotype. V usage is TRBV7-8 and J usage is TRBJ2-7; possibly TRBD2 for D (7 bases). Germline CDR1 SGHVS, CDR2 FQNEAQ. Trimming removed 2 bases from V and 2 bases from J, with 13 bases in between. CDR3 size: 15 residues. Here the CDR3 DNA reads TGTGCCAGCAGCTTACAAGGGGGGGGGACCTACGAGCAGTACTTC. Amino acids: CASSLQGGGTYEQYF.

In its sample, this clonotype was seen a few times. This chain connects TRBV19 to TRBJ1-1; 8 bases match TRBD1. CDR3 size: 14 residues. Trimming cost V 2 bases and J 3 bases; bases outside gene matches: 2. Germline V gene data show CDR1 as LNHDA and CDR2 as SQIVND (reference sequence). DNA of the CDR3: TGTGCCAGTAGTATAACGACAGGGGACACTGAAGCTTTCTTT. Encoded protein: CASSITTGDTEAFF.

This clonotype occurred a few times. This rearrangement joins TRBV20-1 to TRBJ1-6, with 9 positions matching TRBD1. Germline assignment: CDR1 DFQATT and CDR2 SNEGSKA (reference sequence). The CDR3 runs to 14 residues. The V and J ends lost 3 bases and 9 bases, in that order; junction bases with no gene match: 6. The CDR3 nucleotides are TGCAGTGCTAGCCGGGACAGGGAATCTTCACCCCTCCACTTT. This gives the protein CSASRDRESSPLHF.

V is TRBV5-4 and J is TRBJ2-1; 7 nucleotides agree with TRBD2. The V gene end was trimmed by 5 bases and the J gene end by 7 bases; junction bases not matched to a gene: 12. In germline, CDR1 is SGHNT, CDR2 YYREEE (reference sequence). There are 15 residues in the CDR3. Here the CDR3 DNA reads TGTGCCAGCAGGCCCGGGAGCGGGAAAGGGAATGAGCAGTTCTTC. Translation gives CASRPGSGKGNEQFF.

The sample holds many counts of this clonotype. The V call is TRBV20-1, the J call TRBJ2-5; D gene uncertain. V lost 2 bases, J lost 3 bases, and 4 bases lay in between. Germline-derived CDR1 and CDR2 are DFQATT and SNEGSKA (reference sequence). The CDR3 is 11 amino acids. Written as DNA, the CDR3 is TGCAGTGCTAGAACAGAAGAGACCCAGTACTTC. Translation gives CSARTEETQYF.

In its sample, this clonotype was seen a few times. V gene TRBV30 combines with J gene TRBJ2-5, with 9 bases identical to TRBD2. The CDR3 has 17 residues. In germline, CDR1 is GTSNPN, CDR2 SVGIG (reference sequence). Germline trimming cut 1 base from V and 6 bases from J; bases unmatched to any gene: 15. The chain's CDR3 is CAWSADLASGTGKTQYF. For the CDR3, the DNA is TGTGCCTGGAGTGCCGATTTGGCTAGCGGGACGGGCAAGACCCAGTACTTC.

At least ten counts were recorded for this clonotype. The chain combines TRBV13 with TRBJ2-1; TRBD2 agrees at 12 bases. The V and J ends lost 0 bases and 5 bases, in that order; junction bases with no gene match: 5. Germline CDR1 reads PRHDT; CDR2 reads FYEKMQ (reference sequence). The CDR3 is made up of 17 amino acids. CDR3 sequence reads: CASSLGLAGGPNNEQFF. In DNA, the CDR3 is TGTGCCAGCAGCTTAGGCCTAGCGGGAGGGCCGAACAATGAGCAGTTCTTC.

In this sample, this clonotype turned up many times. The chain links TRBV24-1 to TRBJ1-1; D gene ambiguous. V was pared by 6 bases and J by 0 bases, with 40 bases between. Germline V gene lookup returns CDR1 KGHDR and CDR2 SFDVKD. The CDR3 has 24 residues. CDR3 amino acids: CATSHKHETTSVPSYGQMNTEAFF. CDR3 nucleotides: TGTGCCACCAGTCACAAACACGAAACGACCTCCGTCCCAAGTTACGGTCAAATGAACACTGAAGCTTTCTTT.

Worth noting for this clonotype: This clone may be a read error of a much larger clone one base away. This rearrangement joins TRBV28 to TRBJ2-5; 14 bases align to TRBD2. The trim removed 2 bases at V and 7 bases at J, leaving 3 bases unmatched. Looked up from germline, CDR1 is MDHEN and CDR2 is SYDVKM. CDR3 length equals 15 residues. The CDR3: CASSLAGTSGGTQYF. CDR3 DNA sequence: TGTGCCAGCAGTTTAGCCGGGACTAGCGGGGGGACCCAGTACTTC.

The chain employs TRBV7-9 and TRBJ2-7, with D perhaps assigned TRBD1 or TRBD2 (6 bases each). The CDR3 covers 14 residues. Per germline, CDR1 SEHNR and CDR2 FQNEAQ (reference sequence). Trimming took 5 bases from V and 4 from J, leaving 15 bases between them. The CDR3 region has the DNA TGTGCCAGCAGCAAGGGGGAGGCCGTATACGAGCAGTACTTC. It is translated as CASSKGEAVYEQYF.

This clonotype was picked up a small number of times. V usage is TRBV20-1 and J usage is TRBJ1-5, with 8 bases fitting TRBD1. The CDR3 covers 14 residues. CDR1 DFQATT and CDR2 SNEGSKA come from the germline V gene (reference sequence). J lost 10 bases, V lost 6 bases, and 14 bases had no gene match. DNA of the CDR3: TGCAGTGCCCAGACAGGGGCCGTGGGGAATCCCCAGCATTTT. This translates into CSAQTGAVGNPQHF.

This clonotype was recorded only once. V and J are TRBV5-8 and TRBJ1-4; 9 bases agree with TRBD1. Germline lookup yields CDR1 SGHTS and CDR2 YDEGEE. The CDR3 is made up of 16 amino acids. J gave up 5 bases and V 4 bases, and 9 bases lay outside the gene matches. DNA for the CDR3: TGTGCCAGCAGCACAGACCCCGGGACAGGGAATGAAAAACTGTTTTTT. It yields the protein CASSTDPGTGNEKLFF.

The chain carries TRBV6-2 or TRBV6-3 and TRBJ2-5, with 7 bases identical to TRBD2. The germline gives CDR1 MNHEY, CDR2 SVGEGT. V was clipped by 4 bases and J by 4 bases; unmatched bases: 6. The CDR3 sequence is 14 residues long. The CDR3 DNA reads TGTGCCAGCAGTTCGGGACTACCTCGAGAGACCCAGTACTTC. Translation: CASSSGLPRETQYF.

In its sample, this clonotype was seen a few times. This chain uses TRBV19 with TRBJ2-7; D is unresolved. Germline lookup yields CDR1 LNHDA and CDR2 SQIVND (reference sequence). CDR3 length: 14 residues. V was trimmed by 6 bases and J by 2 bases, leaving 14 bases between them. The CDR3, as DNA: TGTGCCAGTAGCACCAGGAGTGTCACCTACGAGCAGTACTTC. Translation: CASSTRSVTYEQYF.